The 2 T cell receptor beta chains below come from one sample, sequenced in a study of T cell responses to AZD1222 COVID-19 vaccine. Sequencing was performed with immunoSEQ multiplex PCR; in TCRdb, only in-frame clones are kept and a portion is missing. The repertoire consists of about 90,000 clones, with nearly 90% occurring once and the leading ten covering about 6%. Sequences were derived from peripheral blood, sampled on day 0 of AZD1222 vaccination. All receptors derive from an adult in good health.

The gene calls are TRBV7-8 and TRBJ2-7; the D gene is possibly TRBD2 (6 bases). Trimming removed 3 bases from V and 1 base from J, with 10 bases in between. The CDR3 extends over 14 amino acids. The germline V gene has CDR1 SGHVS and CDR2 FQNEAQ. The chain's CDR3 is CASSFREMSYEQYF. The CDR3 coding sequence is TGTGCCAGCAGCTTTCGGGAGATGTCCTACGAGCAGTACTTC. Together with reference TRBV7-8 and TRBJ2-7, the CDR3 gives the full variable domain: GAGVSQSPRYKVAKRGQDVALRCDPISGHVSLFWYQQALGQGPEFLTYFQNEAQLDKSGLPSDRFFAERPEGSVSTLKIQRTQQEDSAVYLCASSFREMSYEQYFGPGTRLTVT.

The rearrangement uses TRBV28 and TRBJ2-7; 8 nucleotides match TRBD1. The germline V gene encodes CDR1 MDHEN and CDR2 SYDVKM. The V gene end was trimmed by 10 bases and the J gene end by 3 bases; junction bases not matched to a gene: 5. The CDR3 is 12 amino acids. CDR3 in amino acids: CAITQGDYEQYF. The CDR3 DNA sequence: TGTGCCATCACACAGGGGGACTACGAGCAGTACTTC.